The 21 T cell receptor beta chains below were found in one sample sequenced in a study of cytomegalovirus exposure and HLA in healthy donors. Clones were sequenced by immunoSEQ multiplex PCR, and TCRdb holds only the in-frame ones, with some missing. The data hold about 130,000 clones, with around 89% observed a single time. The sample consisted of PBMCs. The receptors here all came from a woman in her twenties or thirties in good health and CMV-seropositive.

V gene TRBV5-1 combines with J gene TRBJ1-3; tentative D call: TRBD1 (5 bases). The CDR3 spans 15 residues. Germline-derived CDR1 and CDR2 are SGHRS and YFSETQ. The V gene lost 4 bases and the J gene lost 3 bases, with 14 bases spanning the gap. CDR3 loop: CASSPRAGRGNTIYF. The CDR3 DNA is TGCGCCAGCAGCCCCAGGGCCGGGCGTGGAAACACCATATATTTT.

In nucleotides, the CDR3 is TGCGCCAGCAGCTTGGGAGGAGCGGGGGAACTCCTCGATACGCAGTATTTT. Its translation is CASSLGGAGELLDTQYF. V and J are TRBV5-1 and TRBJ2-3, with 8 bases aligning to TRBD2. The CDR3 length is 17 residues. Germline CDR1 SGHRS, CDR2 YFSETQ. The junction had 12 bases not matched to a gene; V was cut back by 0 bases and J by 6 bases.

This chain links TRBV2 with TRBJ2-3; 7 bases align to TRBD1. CDR1 and CDR2 from the germline V gene are SNHLY and FYNNEI. V shed 4 bases and J 2 bases; nucleotides not matched to a gene: 6. The CDR3 loop spans 15 amino acids. CDR3 sequence reads: CASSAGQRHTDTQYF. Here the CDR3 DNA reads TGTGCCAGCAGTGCGGGACAGAGACACACAGATACGCAGTATTTT.

This clone has a handful of counts. The chain carries TRBV12-5 and TRBJ2-2; D not resolved. V gave up 6 bases and J gave up 3 bases, with 8 bases separating them. CDR1 is LGHNT, CDR2 FRNRAP, per germline. The CDR3 length is 13 residues. CDR3 bases: TGTGCTAGTGGGTCGGGTCACACCGGGGAGCTGTTTTTT. It codes for CASGSGHTGELFF.

The chain employs TRBV28 and TRBJ1-1; a weak D match, TRBD1 (5 bases). This CDR3 region has 15 residues. Germline CDR1 and CDR2: MDHEN and SYDVKM. Trimming shortened V by 6 bases and J by 3 bases, and 17 bases separated the two germline ends. The CDR3 DNA follows: TGTGCCAGCAGCGCATCCAGGGCTGGAGACACTGAAGCTTTCTTT. The encoded protein is CASSASRAGDTEAFF.

The chain recombines TRBV2 with TRBJ2-3; D is uncertain. The CDR3 is made up of 14 amino acids. Germline V lookup: CDR1 SNHLY, CDR2 FYNNEI. V lost 2 bases, J lost 0 bases, and 6 bases lay in between. CDR3 DNA: TGTGCCAGCAGTGAATTCCCTAGCACAGATACGCAGTATTTT. Translation gives CASSEFPSTDTQYF.

The V and J genes are TRBV6-5 and TRBJ1-1; D possibly corresponds to TRBD1 (6 bases). CDR3 size: 13 residues. Germline V gene data show CDR1 as MNHEY and CDR2 as SVGAGI. The V gene lost 2 bases and the J gene lost 8 bases, with 12 bases spanning the gap. DNA for the CDR3: TGTGCCAGCAGTTACCGGAAACAGGGCGAAGCTTTCTTT. Residues: CASSYRKQGEAFF.

As DNA, the CDR3 is TGCGCCAGCAGCTTGGCGGGTACCGGGGGCTATGGCTACACCTTC. As protein: CASSLAGTGGYGYTF. V and J are TRBV5-1 and TRBJ1-2, with a weak D call TRBD1 (5 bases). The CDR3 runs 15 residues. The V end was cut by 0 bases, the J end by 4 bases, with 13 bases between. Germline V lookup: CDR1 SGHRS, CDR2 YFSETQ.

A few counts support this clone. The V gene is TRBV27, the J gene TRBJ2-7, with 8 bases matching TRBD2. The CDR3 loop spans 14 amino acids. Germline V gives CDR1 MNHEY, CDR2 SMNVEV (reference sequence). V trimming: 6 bases; J trimming: 3 bases; junction bases outside the gene matches: 7. The CDR3 here is CASRGAGGRYEQYF. The CDR3 DNA follows: TGTGCCAGCAGAGGGGCGGGAGGACGCTACGAGCAGTACTTC.

The V and J genes are TRBV7-9 and TRBJ2-3, with D possibly being TRBD1 (5 bases). The V end was cut by 5 bases, the J end by 0 bases, with 9 bases between. The CDR3 loop spans 14 amino acids. Germline CDR1 and CDR2: SEHNR and FQNEAQ (reference sequence). The chain's CDR3 is CASSAAGSTDTQYF. The CDR3 DNA reads as TGTGCCAGCAGCGCCGCAGGGAGCACAGATACGCAGTATTTT.

As concerns this clone: The sample carries other DNA sequences with the same CDR3. The chain combines TRBV2 with TRBJ2-1; D not resolved. Trimming took 6 bases from V and 7 from J, leaving 10 bases between them. The CDR3 sequence is 12 residues long. CDR1 is SNHLY, CDR2 FYNNEI, per germline. The CDR3 DNA reads as TGTGCCAGCAGCCCTACGGTGAATGAGCAGTTCTTC. It translates to CASSPTVNEQFF.

In the case of this clone: The same CDR3 arises from other DNA sequences in this sample as well. This chain connects TRBV28 to TRBJ1-4, with 7 bases that match TRBD1. This CDR3 is built from 14 residues. Germline values: CDR1 MDHEN, CDR2 SYDVKM. Unmatched junction bases numbered 9, after V lost 6 bases and J lost 8 bases. The CDR3: CASSFRQGREKLFF. Written as DNA, the CDR3 is TGTGCCAGCAGCTTCAGACAGGGACGAGAAAAACTGTTTTTT.

The chain's CDR3 is CASIGQFSGNTIYF. CDR3 DNA: TGTGCCAGCATCGGACAGTTCTCTGGAAACACCATATATTTT. This sequence joins TRBV5-6 and TRBJ1-3; TRBD1 is a possible D gene (6 bases). The V and J ends lost 6 bases and 0 bases respectively, with 10 bases between them. This CDR3 contains 14 residues. Germline V gene data show CDR1 as SGHDT and CDR2 as YYEEEE.

The chain's CDR3 is CASSKRGGTGENQPQHF. DNA for the CDR3: TGTGCCAGCAGCAAACGGGGGGGGACAGGGGAGAATCAGCCCCAGCATTTT. The rearrangement joins TRBV21-1 to TRBJ1-5; TRBD1, the table's D call, lacks a check against the DNA. TRBV21-1 is termed a pseudogene. The CDR3 runs 17 residues.

This chain connects TRBV15 to TRBJ2-1; 7 bases fit TRBD2. This CDR3 has 18 amino acids. CDR1 is LNHNV and CDR2 is YYDKDF in the germline V gene (reference sequence). The V segment lost 1 base and the J segment 6 bases; nucleotides outside the gene matches: 15. Here the CDR3 reads CATSRVSPGGSRLNEQFF. CDR3 in DNA: TGTGCCACCAGCAGAGTGTCCCCTGGCGGGAGTCGCCTCAATGAGCAGTTCTTC.

V gene TRBV19 combines with J gene TRBJ1-3, with unresolved D. The CDR3 runs to 14 residues. The V gene lost 4 bases and the J gene lost 0 bases, with 7 bases spanning the gap. Germline assignment: CDR1 LNHDA and CDR2 SQIVND (reference sequence). In nucleotides, the CDR3 is TGTGCCAGTAGTAATCAGGTCTCTGGAAACACCATATATTTT. Its translation is CASSNQVSGNTIYF.

This rearrangement joins TRBV6-6 to TRBJ1-2, with TRBD1 as a possible D gene (5 bases). V was shortened by 6 bases and J by 6 bases, with 14 bases between the two germline ends. This CDR3 is built from 13 residues. Looked up from germline, CDR1 is MNHNY and CDR2 is SVGAGI (reference sequence). CDR3 nucleotides: TGTGCCAGCAGCCAGGGAGGAATGGATGGCTACACCTTC. It yields the protein CASSQGGMDGYTF.

The chain couples TRBV6-5 to TRBJ1-6, with D possibly TRBD1 on 5 matching bases. V lost 4 bases and J 2 bases, leaving 12 bases between the germline ends. CDR1 is MNHEY, CDR2 SVGAGI, per germline. CDR3 length: 16 amino acids. CDR3 nucleotides: TGTGCCAGCAGTTGGACGGACATCACCTATAATTCACCCCTCCACTTT. Encoded protein: CASSWTDITYNSPLHF.

The CDR3 nucleotides are TGTGCCAGCAGCTTAGAAGGGACAGGGGCGGATGGCTACACCTTC. Protein product: CASSLEGTGADGYTF. This rearrangement joins TRBV7-9 to TRBJ1-2; TRBD1 matches at 10 bases. This CDR3 comprises 15 residues. CDR1 is SEHNR and CDR2 is FQNEAQ in the germline V gene (reference sequence). Trimming cost V 1 base and J 6 bases; bases outside gene matches: 5.

The CDR3 is CASSSTQGSQPQHF. The CDR3 region has the DNA TGTGCCAGCAGCTCGACCCAGGGAAGTCAGCCCCAGCATTTT. This chain links TRBV28 with TRBJ1-5, with D possibly being TRBD1 (5 bases). Trimming took off 6 bases at V and 6 bases at J, with 15 bases between the two ends. The CDR3 is 14 residues long. The germline V gene encodes CDR1 MDHEN and CDR2 SYDVKM.

The chain combines TRBV7-9 with TRBJ2-7, with D possibly being TRBD1 (5 bases). Trimming shortened V by 3 bases and J by 6 bases, and 12 bases separated the two germline ends. CDR1 and CDR2 from the germline V gene are SEHNR and FQNEAQ (reference sequence). The CDR3 covers 13 residues. The DNA for the CDR3 is TGTGCCAGCAGCTTGCAACAGGCCTCCGAGCAGTACTTC. Translated, it gives CASSLQQASEQYF.